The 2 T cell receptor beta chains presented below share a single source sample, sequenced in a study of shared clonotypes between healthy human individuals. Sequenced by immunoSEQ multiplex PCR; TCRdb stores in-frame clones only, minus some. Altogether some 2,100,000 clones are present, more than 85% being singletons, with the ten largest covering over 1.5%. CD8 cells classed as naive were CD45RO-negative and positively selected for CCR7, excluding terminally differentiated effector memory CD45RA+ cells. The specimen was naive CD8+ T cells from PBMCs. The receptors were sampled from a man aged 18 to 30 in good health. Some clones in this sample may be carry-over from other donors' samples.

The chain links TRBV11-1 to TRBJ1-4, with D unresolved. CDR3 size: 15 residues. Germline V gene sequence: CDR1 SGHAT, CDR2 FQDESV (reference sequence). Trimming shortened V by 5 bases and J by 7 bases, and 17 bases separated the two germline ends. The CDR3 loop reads CASSPLGGTREKLFF. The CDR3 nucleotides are TGTGCCAGCAGCCCCTTGGGAGGCACTCGTGAAAAACTGTTTTTT.

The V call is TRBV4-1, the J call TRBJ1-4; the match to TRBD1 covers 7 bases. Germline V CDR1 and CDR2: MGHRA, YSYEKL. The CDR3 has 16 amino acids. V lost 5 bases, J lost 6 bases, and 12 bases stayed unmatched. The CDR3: CASSDSTGRYDEKLFF. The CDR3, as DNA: TGCGCCAGCAGCGATTCGACAGGGAGGTATGATGAAAAACTGTTTTTT.